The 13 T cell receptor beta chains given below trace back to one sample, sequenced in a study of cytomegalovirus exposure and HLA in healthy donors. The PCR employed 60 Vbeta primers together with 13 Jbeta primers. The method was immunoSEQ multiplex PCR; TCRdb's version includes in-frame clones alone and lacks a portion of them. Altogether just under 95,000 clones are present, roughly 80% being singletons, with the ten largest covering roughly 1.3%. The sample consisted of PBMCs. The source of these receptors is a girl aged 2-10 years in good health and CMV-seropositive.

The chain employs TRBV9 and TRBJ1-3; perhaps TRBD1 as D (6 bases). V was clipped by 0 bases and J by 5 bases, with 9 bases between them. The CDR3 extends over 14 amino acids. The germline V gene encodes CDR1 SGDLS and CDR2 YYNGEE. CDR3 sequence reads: CASSVDRVRNTIYF. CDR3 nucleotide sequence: TGTGCCAGCAGCGTAGACAGGGTGCGAAACACCATATATTTT.

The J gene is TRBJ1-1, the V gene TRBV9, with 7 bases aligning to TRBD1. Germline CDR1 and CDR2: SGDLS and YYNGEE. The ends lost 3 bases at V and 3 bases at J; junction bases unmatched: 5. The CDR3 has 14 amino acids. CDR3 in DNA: TGTGCCAGCAGCGCTCCGACAGGGTACACTGAAGCTTTCTTT. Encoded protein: CASSAPTGYTEAFF.

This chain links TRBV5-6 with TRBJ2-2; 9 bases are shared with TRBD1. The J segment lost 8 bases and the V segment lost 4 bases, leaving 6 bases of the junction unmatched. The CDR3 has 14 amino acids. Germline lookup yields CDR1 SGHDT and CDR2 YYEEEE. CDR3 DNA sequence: TGTGCCAGCAGCCCTACAGGGGGCGGGGGGGAGCTGTTTTTT. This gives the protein CASSPTGGGGELFF.

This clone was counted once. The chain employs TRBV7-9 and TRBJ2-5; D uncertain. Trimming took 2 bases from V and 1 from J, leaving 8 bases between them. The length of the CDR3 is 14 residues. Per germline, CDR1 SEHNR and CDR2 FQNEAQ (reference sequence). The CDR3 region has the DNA TGTGCCAGCAGCTTAAGCGAGATCCAAGAGACCCAGTACTTC. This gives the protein CASSLSEIQETQYF.

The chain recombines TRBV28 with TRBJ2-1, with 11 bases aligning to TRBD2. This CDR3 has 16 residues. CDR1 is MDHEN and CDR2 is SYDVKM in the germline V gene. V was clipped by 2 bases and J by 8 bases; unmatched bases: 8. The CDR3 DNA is TGTGCCAGCAGTTTACCTACTAGCGGGGGCGCGGATGAGCAGTTCTTC. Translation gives CASSLPTSGGADEQFF.

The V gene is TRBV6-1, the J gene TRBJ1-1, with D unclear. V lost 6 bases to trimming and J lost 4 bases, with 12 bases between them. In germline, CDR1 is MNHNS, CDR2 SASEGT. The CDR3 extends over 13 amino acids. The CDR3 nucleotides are TGTGCCAGCAGCGCCGTCCGGGGCACTGAAGCTTTCTTT. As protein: CASSAVRGTEAFF.

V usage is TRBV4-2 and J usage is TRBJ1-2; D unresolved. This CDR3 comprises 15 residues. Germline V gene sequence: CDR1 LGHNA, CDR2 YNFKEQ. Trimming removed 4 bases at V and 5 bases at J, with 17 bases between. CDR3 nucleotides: TGTGCCAGCAGCCTCGGGAAGGGTCTGGGGTATGGCTACACCTTC. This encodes CASSLGKGLGYGYTF.

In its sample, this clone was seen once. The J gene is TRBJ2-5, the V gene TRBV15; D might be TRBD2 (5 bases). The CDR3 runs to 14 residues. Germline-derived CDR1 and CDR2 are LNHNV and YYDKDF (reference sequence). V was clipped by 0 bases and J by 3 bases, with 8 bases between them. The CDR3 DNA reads TGTGCCACCAGCAGAGATGCGGGTAAAGAGACCCAGTACTTC. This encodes CATSRDAGKETQYF.

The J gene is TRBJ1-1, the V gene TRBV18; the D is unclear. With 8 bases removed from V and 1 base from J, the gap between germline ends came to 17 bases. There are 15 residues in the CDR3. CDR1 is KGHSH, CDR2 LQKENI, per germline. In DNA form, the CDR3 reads TGTGCCAGCGCCCTCCAGCGTAGGTCGAACACTGAAGCTTTCTTT. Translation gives CASALQRRSNTEAFF.

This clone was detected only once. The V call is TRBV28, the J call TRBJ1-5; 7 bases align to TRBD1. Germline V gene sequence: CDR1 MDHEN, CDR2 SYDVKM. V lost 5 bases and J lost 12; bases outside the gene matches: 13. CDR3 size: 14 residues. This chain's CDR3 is CASSPGQPRVFQHF. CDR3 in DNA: TGTGCCAGCAGTCCGGGACAGCCTCGGGTGTTCCAGCATTTT. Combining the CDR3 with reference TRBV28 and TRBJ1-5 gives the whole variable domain DVKVTQSSRYLVKRTGEKVFLECVQDMDHENMFWYRQDPGLGLRLIYFSYDVKMKEKGDIPEGYSVSREKKERFSLILESASTNQTSMYLCASSPGQPRVFQHFGDGTRLSIL.

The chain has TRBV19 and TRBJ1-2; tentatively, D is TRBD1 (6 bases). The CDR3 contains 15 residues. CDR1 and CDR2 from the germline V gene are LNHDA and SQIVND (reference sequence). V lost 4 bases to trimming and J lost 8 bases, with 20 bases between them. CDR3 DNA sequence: TGTGCCAGTAGTAAAGGGACACCAACTCCACAAGGCTACACCTTC. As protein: CASSKGTPTPQGYTF.

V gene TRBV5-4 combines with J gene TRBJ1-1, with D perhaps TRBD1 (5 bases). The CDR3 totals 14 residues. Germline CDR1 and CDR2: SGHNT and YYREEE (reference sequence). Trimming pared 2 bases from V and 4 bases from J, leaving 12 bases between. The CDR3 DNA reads TGTGCCAGCAGCTTTGGGGGAGGTGGCACTGAAGCTTTCTTT. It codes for CASSFGGGGTEAFF.

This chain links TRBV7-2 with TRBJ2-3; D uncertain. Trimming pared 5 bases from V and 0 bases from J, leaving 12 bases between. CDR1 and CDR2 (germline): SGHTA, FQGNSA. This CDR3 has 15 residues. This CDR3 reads CASSPVRYSTDTQYF. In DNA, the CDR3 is TGTGCCAGCAGCCCCGTGCGGTATAGCACAGATACGCAGTATTTT.